This T cell receptor (beta chain) is drawn from a study of immune evolution from preneoplasia to lung adenocarcinoma. Study overall: HLA loss of heterozygosity: over 5.5% AIS, about 14% MIA, around 35% ADC, none AAH. Study-level results: KRAS-mutant nodules had the highest T cell clonality.

The assay was immunoSEQ multiplex PCR, and TCRdb's table has in-frame clones only and misses some. Seen here are approximately 17,000 clones, 65% to 90% observed once, and the top ten hold 2.6%. About this clone itself: Its antigen remains unknown.

Germline CDR1 LGHNT, CDR2 FRNRAP. There are 13 residues in the CDR3. V was trimmed by 0 bases and J by 11 bases, leaving 11 bases between them. Sequencing was done on a sample of FFPE invasive lung adenocarcinoma tissue. The rearrangement joins TRBV12-5 to TRBJ2-1; the D gene is possibly TRBD2 (6 bases). The TCR originated in a person aged 70 to 80 with invasive lung adenocarcinoma. Here the CDR3 reads CASGLVQRVQQFF. Here the CDR3 DNA reads TGTGCTAGTGGTTTGGTACAGCGGGTTCAGCAGTTCTTC. The variable domain in full, with the rest retrieved from reference TRBV12-5 and TRBJ2-1, is DARVTQTPRHKVTEMGQEVTMRCQPILGHNTVFWYRQTMMQGLELLAYFRNRAPLDDSGMPKDRFSAEMPDATLATLKIQPSEPRDSAVYFCASGLVQRVQQFFGPGTRLTVL.